This T cell receptor (beta chain) was captured in a study of post-analysis software for immune sequencing data. Regarding the study as a whole: A significant reduction in normalized Chao1 diversity was observed in multiple sclerosis patients versus controls. Roughly 5 TRBV segments (TRBV5-6, TRBV5-1 and TRBV20-1 among them) occurred more frequently in patients than in controls.

A remark on this clonotype: Antigen specificity is unknown.

Every TCR beta cDNA library bore unique molecular identifiers. TCRdb called the PCR reads again in MiXCR, with one record for every CDR3 protein. The sample lists 550,000 to 700,000 distinct CDR3 sequences; 44% were seen once. Looked up from germline, CDR1 is DFQATT and CDR2 is SNEGSKA (reference sequence). The CDR3 totals 13 residues. V was cut by 5 bases and J by 3 bases, with 14 bases left in between. This chain uses TRBV20-1 with TRBJ2-7; D unresolved. Sample: blood. The receptor's source is a girl aged 10-17 years with multiple sclerosis. Here the CDR3 reads CSARSLGRYEQYF. CDR3 DNA: TGCAGTGCTCGGTCCCTGGGCCGCTACGAGCAGTACTTC.